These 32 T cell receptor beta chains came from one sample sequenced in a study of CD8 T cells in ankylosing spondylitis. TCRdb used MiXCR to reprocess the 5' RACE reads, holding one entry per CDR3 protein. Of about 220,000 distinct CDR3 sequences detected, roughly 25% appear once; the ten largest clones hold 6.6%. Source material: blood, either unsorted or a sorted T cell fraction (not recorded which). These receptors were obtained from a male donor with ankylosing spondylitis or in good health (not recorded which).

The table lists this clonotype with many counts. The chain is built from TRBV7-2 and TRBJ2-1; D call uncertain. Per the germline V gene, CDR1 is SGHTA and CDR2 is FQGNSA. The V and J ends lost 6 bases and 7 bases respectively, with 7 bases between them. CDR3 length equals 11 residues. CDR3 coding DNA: TGTGCCAGCAGTTTAAAAAATGAGCAGTTCTTC. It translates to CASSLKNEQFF.

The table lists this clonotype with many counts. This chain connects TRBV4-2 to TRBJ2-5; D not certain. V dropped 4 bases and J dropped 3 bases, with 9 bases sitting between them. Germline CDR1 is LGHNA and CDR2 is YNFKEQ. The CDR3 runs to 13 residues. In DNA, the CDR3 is TGTGCCAGCAGCCCACACTACGAAGAGACCCAGTACTTC. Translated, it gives CASSPHYEETQYF.

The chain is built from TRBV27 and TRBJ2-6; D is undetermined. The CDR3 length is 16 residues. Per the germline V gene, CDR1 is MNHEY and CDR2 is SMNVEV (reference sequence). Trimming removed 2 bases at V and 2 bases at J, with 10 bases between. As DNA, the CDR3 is TGTGCCAGCAGTTTAGTCGGCCTTACTGGGGCCAACGTCCTGACTTTC. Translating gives CASSLVGLTGANVLTF.

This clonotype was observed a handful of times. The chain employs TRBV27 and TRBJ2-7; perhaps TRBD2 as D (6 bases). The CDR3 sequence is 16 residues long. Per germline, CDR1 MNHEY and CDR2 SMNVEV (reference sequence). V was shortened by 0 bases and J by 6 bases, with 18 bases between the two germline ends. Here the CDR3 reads CASSLSFGTGGFEQYF. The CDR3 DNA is TGTGCCAGCAGTTTATCGTTCGGAACCGGAGGGTTCGAGCAGTACTTC.

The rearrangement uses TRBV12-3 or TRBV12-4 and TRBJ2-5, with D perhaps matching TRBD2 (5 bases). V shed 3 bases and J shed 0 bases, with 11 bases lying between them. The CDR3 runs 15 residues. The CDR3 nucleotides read TGTGCCAGCAGTTTGGAAAGCGGCTACCAAGAGACCCAGTACTTC. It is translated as CASSLESGYQETQYF.

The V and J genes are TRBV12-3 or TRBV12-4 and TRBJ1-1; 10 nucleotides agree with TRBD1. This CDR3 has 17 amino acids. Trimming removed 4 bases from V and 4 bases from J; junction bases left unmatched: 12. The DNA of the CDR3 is TGTGCCAGCAGTTCCCCGATGGGGACAGGGGTTTTCACTGAAGCTTTCTTT. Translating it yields CASSSPMGTGVFTEAFF.

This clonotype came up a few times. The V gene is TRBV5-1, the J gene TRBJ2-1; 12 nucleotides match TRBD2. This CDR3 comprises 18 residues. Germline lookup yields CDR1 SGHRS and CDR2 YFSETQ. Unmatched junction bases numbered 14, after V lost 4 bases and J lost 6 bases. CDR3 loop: CASSPQTSGSLGANEQFF. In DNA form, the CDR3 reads TGCGCCAGCAGCCCACAGACTAGCGGGAGTCTCGGGGCCAATGAGCAGTTCTTC.

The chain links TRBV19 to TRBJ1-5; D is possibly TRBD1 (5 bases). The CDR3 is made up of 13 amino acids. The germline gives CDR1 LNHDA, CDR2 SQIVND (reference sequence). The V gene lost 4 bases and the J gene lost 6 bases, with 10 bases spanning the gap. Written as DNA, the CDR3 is TGTGCCAGTAGTACGGGGCTTACTCAGCCCCAGCATTTT. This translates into CASSTGLTQPQHF.

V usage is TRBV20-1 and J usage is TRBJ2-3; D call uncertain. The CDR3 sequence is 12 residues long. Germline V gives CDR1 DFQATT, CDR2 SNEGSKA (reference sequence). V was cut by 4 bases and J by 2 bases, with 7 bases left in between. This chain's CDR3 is CSAKLTTDTQYF. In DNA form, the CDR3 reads TGCAGTGCTAAACTCACCACAGATACGCAGTATTTT.

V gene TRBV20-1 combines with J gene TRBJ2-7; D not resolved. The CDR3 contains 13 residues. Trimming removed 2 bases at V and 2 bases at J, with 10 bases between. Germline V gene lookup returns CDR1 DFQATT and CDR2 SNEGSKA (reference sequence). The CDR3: CSARNSLTYEQYF. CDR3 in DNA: TGCAGTGCTAGAAATAGCCTTACCTACGAGCAGTACTTC.

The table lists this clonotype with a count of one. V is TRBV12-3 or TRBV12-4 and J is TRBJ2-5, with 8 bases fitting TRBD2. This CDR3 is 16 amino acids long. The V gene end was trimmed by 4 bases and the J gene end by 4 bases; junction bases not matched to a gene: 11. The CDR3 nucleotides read TGTGCCAGCAGTTCCGCCCGGGGACTAGGACCAGAGACCCAGTACTTC. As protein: CASSSARGLGPETQYF.

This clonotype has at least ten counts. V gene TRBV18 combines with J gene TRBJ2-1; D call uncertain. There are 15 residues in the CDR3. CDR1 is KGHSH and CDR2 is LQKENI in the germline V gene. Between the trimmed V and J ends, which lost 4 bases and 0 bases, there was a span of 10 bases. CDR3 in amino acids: CASSRQQNSYNEQFF. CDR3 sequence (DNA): TGTGCCAGCTCACGACAACAAAACTCCTACAATGAGCAGTTCTTC.

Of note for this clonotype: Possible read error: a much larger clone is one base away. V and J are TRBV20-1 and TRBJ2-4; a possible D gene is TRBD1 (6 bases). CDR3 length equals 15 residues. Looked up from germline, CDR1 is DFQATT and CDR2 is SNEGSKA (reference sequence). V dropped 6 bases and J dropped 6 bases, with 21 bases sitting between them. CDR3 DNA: TGCAGTGCGGAACAGGGCAGGGAAAGAGGAAACATTCAGTACTTC. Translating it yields CSAEQGRERGNIQYF.

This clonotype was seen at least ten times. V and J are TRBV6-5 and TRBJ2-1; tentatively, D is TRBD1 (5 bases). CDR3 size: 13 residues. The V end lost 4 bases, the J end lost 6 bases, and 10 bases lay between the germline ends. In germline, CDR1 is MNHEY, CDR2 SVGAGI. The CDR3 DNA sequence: TGTGCCAGCAGTTCGCCAGGGATCAATGAGCAGTTCTTC. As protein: CASSSPGINEQFF.

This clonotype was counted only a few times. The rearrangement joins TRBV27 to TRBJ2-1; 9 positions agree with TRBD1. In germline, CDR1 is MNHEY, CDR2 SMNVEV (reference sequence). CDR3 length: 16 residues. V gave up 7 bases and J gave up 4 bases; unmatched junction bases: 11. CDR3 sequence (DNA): TGTGCCAGCAAACCGGGGACAGGGAAAAATTACAATGAGCAGTTCTTC. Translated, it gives CASKPGTGKNYNEQFF.

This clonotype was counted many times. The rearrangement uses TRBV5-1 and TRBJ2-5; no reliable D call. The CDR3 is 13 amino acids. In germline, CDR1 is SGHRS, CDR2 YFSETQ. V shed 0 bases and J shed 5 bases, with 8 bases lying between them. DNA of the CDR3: TGCGCCAGCAGCTTGGGCCGAGGCGAGACCCAGTACTTC. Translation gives CASSLGRGETQYF.

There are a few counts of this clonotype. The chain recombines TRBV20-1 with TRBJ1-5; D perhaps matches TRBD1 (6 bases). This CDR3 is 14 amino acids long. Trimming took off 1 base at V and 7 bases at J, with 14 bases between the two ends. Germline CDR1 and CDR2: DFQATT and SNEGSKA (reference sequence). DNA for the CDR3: TGCAGTGCTAGAGTAGAACAGGGAGTACAGCCCCAGCATTTT. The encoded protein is CSARVEQGVQPQHF.

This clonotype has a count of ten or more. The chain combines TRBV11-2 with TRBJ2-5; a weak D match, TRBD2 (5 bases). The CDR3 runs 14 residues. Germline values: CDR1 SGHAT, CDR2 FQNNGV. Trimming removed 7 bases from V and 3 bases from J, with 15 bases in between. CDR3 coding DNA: TGTGCCAGCACCAACGGGGTTGGAGAAGAGACCCAGTACTTC. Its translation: CASTNGVGEETQYF.

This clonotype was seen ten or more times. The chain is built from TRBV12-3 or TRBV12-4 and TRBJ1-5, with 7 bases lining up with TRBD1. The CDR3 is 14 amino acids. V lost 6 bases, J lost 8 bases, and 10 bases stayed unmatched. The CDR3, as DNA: TGTGCCAGCAGCCAAACCGGACAGGTGGAGCCCCAGCATTTT. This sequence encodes CASSQTGQVEPQHF.

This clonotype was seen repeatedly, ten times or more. In DNA, the CDR3 is TGTGCCACCGCTAGCGGGACCACCTACGAGCAGTACTTC. Translation gives CATASGTTYEQYF. The chain is built from TRBV12-3 or TRBV12-4 and TRBJ2-7; TRBD2 matches 9 bases. The CDR3 has 13 residues. V shed 10 bases and J 2 bases; nucleotides not matched to a gene: 6.

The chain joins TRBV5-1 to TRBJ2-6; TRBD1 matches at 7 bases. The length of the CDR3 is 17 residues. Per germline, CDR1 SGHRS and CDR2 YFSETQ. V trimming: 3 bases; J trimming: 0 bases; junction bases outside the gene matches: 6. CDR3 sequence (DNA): TGCGCCAGCAGCTCGACGACAGGGATCTCTGGGGCCAACGTCCTGACTTTC. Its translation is CASSSTTGISGANVLTF. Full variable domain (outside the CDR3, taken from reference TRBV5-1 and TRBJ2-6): KAGVTQTPRYLIKTRGQQVTLSCSPISGHRSVSWYQQTPGQGLQFLFEYFSETQRNKGNFPGRFSGRQFSNSRSEMNVSTLELGDSALYLCASSSTTGISGANVLTFGAGSRLTVL.

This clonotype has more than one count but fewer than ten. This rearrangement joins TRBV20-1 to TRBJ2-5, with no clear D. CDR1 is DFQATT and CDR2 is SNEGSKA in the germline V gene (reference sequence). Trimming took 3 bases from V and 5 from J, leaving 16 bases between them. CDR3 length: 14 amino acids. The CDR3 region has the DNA TGCAGTGCTAGTGAGTTAGGTCCCTACGAGACCCAGTACTTC. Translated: CSASELGPYETQYF.

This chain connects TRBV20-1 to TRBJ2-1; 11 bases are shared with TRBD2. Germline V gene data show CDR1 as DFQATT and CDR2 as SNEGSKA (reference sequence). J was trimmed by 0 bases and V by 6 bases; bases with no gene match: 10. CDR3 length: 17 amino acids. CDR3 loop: CSAPLLAGDSSYNEQFF. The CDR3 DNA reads TGCAGTGCCCCACTACTAGCGGGAGATAGCTCCTACAATGAGCAGTTCTTC.

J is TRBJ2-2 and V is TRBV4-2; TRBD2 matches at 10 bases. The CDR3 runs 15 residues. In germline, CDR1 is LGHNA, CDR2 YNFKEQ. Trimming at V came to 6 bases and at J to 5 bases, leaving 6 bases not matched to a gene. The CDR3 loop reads CASRRTSGVTGELFF. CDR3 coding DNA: TGTGCCAGCAGAAGAACTAGCGGGGTAACCGGGGAGCTGTTTTTT.

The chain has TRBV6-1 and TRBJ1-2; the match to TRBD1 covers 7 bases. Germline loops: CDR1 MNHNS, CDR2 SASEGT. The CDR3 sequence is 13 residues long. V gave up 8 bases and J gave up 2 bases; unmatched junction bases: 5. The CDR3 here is CASRGQDNYGYTF. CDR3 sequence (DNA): TGTGCCAGCCGAGGACAGGACAACTATGGCTACACCTTC.

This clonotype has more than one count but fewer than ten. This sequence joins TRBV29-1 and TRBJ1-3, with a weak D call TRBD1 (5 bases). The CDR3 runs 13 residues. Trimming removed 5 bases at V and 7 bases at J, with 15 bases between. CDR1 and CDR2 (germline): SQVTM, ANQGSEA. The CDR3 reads CSVTARDWNTIYF. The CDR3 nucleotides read TGCAGCGTTACGGCCCGGGACTGGAACACCATATATTTT.

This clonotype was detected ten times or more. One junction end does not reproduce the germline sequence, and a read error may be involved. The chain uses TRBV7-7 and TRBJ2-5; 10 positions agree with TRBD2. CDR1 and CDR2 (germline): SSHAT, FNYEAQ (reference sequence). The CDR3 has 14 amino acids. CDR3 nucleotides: TGTGCTAGCAGCTTCCTGACTAGCGGGGAGACCCAGTACTTC. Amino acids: CASSFLTSGETQYF.

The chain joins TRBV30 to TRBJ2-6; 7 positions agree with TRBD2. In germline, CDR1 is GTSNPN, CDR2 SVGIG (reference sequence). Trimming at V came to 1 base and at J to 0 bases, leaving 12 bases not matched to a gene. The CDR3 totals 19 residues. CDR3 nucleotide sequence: TGTGCCTGGAGTGGAGGGAGGGCCTTCCCCTCCTCTGGGGCCAACGTCCTGACTTTC. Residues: CAWSGGRAFPSSGANVLTF.

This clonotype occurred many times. In nucleotides, the CDR3 is TGTGCCAGCAGCAAAAATCCGGGGATTTCCTACAATGAGCAGTTCTTC. This encodes CASSKNPGISYNEQFF. This chain connects TRBV7-2 to TRBJ2-1, with D perhaps matching TRBD2 (5 bases). This CDR3 region has 16 residues. V lost 5 bases and J 1 base, leaving 15 bases between the germline ends. Per the germline V gene, CDR1 is SGHTA and CDR2 is FQGNSA.

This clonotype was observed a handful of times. CDR3 protein: CASSLQTGAGTEAFF. The CDR3 coding sequence is TGTGCCAGCAGCCTCCAGACAGGGGCCGGCACTGAAGCTTTCTTT. V gene TRBV11-2 combines with J gene TRBJ1-1; 8 nucleotides line up with TRBD1. The CDR3 covers 15 residues. Germline V gene data show CDR1 as SGHAT and CDR2 as FQNNGV. V lost 5 bases and J lost 4; bases outside the gene matches: 9.

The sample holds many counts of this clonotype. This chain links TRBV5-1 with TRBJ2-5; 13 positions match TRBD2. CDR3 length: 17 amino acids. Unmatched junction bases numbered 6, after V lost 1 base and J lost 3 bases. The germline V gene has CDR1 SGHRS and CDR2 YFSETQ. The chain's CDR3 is CASSLRTSGSWEETQYF. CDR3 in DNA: TGCGCCAGCAGCTTGAGGACTAGCGGGAGCTGGGAAGAGACCCAGTACTTC.

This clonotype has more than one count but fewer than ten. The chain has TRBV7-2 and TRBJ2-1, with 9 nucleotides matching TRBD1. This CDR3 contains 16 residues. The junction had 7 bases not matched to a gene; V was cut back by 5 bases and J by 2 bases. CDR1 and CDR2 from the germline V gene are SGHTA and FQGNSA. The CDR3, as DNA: TGTGCCAGCAGCCCCCAGGGGACAGGGACCTACAATGAGCAGTTCTTC. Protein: CASSPQGTGTYNEQFF.